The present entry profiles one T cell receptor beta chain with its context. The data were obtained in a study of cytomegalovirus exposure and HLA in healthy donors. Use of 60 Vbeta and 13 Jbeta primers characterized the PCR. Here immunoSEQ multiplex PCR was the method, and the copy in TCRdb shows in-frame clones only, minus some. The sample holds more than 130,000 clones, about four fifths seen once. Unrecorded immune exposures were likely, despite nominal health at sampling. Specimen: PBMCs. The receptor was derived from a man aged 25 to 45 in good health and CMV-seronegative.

The chain's CDR3 is CASSQEGPREQYF. CDR3 nucleotides: TGTGCCAGCAGCCAAGAAGGCCCTAGGGAGCAGTACTTC. This chain connects TRBV4-2 to TRBJ2-7; no firm D call. CDR3 length equals 13 residues. Germline V gene data show CDR1 as LGHNA and CDR2 as YNFKEQ. The germline V and J ends were trimmed by 0 bases and 7 bases, with 10 bases remaining between them.